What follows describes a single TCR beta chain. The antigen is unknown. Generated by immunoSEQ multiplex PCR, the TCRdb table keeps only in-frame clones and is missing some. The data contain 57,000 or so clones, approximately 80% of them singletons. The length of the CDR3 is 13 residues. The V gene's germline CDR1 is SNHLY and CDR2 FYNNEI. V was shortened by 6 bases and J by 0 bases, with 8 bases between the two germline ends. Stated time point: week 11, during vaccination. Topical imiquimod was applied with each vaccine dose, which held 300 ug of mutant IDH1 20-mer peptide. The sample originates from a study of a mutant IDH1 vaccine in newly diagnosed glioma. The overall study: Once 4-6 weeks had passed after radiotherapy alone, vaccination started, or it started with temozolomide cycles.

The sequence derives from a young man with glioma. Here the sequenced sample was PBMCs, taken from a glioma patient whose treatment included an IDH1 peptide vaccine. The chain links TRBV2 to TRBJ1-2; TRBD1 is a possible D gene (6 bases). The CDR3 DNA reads TGTGCCAGCAGGACAGGCCCTAACTATGGCTACACCTTC. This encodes CASRTGPNYGYTF.